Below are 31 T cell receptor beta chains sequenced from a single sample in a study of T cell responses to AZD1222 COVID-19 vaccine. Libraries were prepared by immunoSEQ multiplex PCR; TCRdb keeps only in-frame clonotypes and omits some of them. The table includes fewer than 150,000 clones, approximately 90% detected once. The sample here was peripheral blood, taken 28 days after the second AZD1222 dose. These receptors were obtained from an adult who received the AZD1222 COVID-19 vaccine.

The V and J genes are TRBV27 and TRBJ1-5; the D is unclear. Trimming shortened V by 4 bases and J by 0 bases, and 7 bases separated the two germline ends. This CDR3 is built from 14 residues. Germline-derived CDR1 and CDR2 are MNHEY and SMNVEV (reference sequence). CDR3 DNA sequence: TGTGCCAGCAGTTCATCCAATAGCAATCAGCCCCAGCATTTT. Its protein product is CASSSSNSNQPQHF.

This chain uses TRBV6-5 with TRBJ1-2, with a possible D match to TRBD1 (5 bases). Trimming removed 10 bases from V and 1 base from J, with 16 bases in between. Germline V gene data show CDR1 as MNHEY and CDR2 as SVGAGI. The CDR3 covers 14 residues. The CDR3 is CATTWGGVNYGYTF. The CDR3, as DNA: TGTGCCACCACCTGGGGGGGGGTTAACTATGGCTACACCTTC.

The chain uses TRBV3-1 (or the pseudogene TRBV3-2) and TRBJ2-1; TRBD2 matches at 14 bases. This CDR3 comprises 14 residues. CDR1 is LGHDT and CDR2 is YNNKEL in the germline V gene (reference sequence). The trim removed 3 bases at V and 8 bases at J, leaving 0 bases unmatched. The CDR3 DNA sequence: TGTGCCAGCAGCCAGGGACTAGCGGGAGATGAGCAGTTCTTC. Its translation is CASSQGLAGDEQFF.

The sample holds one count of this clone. The DNA for the CDR3 is TGTGCCAGCAGCCAATTGGAAGTTTTGAACGAGCAGTACTTC. Encoded protein: CASSQLEVLNEQYF. V gene TRBV14 combines with J gene TRBJ2-7, with D uncertain. The CDR3 length is 14 residues. Germline lookup yields CDR1 SGHDN and CDR2 FVKESK. The V gene lost 2 bases and the J gene lost 5 bases, with 13 bases spanning the gap.

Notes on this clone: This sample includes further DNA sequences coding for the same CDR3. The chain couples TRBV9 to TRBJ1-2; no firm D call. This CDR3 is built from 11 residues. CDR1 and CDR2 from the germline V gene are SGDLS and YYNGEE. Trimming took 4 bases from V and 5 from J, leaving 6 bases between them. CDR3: CASSSNYGYTF. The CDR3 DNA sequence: TGTGCCAGCAGCTCGAATTATGGCTACACCTTC.

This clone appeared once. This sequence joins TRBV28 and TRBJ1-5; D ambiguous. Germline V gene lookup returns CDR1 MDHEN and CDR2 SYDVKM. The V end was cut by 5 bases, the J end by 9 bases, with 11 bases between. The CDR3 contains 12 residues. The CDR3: CASSVDGRPQHF. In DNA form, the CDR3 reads TGTGCCAGCAGTGTCGACGGACGGCCCCAGCATTTT.

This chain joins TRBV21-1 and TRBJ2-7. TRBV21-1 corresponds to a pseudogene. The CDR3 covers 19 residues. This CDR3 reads CASSRGWQGPPISSYEQYF. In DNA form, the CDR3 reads TGTGCCAGCAGCCGGGGGTGGCAGGGGCCCCCCATTAGCTCCTACGAGCAGTACTTC.

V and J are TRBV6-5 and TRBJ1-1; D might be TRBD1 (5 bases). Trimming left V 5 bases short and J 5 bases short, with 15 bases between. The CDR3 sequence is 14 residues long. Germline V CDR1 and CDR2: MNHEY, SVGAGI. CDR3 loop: CASSTGTGRTEAFF. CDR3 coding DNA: TGTGCCAGCAGTACAGGCACCGGAAGGACTGAAGCTTTCTTT.

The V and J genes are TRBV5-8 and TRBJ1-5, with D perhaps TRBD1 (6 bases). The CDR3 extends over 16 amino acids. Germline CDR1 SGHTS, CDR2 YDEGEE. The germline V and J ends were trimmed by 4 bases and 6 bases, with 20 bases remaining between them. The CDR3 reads CASSGTSLAIGQPQHF. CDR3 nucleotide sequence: TGTGCCAGCAGCGGGACATCGCTCGCTATAGGTCAGCCCCAGCATTTT. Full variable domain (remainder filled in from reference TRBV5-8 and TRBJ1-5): EAGVTQSPTHLIKTRGQQATLRCSPISGHTSVYWYQQALGLGLQFLLWYDEGEERNRGNFPPRFSGRQFPNYSSELNVNALELEDSALYLCASSGTSLAIGQPQHFGDGTRLSIL.

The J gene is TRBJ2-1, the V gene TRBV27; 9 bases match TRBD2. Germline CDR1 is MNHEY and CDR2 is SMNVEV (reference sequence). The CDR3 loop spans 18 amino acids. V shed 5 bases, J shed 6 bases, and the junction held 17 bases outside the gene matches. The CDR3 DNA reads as TGTGCCAGCAGTGTCCCTATAGGTGGGGTAGCGGGAGCCAATGAGCAGTTCTTC. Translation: CASSVPIGGVAGANEQFF.

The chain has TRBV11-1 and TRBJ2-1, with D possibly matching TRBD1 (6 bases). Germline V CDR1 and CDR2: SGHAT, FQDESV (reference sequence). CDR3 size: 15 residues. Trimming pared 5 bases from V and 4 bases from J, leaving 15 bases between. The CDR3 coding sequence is TGTGCCAGCAGCCCTATCGGGACACAGTACAATGAGCAGTTCTTC. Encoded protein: CASSPIGTQYNEQFF. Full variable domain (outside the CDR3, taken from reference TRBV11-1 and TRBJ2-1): EAEVAQSPRYKITEKSQAVAFWCDPISGHATLYWYRQILGQGPELLVQFQDESVVDDSQLPKDRFSAERLKGVDSTLKIQPAELGDSAMYLCASSPIGTQYNEQFFGPGTRLTVL.

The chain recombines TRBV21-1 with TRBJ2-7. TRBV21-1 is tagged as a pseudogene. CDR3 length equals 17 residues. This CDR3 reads CASSKALFGLSSYEQYF. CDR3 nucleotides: TGTGCCAGCAGCAAAGCGCTGTTCGGATTGAGCTCCTACGAGCAGTACTTC.

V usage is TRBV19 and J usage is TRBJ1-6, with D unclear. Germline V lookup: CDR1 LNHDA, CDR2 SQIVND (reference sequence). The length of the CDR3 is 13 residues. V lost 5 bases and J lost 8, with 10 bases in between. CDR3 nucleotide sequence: TGTGCCAGTAGTGCCCTGGCCGATTCACCCCTCCACTTT. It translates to CASSALADSPLHF. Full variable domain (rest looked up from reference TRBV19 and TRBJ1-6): DGGITQSPKYLFRKEGQNVTLSCEQNLNHDAMYWYRQDPGQGLRLIYYSQIVNDFQKGDIAEGYSVSREKKESFPLTVTSAQKNPTAFYLCASSALADSPLHFGNGTRLTVT.

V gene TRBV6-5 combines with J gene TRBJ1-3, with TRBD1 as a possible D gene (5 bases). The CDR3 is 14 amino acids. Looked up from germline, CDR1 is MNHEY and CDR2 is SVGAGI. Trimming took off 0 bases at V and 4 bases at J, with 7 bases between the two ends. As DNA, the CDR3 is TGTGCCAGCAGTTACTCCAGGGTGGGAAACACCATATATTTT. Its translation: CASSYSRVGNTIYF.

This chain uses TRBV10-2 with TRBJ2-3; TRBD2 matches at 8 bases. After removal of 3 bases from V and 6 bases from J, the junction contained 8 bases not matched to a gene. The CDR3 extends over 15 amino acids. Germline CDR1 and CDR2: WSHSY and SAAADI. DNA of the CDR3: TGCGCCAGCAGTGAAGACGGGACTAGTAGGGATACGCAGTATTTT. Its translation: CASSEDGTSRDTQYF.

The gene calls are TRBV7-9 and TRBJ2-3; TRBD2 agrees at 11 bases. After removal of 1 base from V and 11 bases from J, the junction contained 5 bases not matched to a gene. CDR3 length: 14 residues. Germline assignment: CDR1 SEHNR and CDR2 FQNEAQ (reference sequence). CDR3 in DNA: TGTGCCAGCAGCTTAGGTCCTCTAGCGGGAGGGCAGTATTTT. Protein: CASSLGPLAGGQYF.

CDR3 in DNA: TGTGCCAGCAGTTTAACAGGTCATGACGGCTACACCTTC. This gives the protein CASSLTGHDGYTF. V and J are TRBV27 and TRBJ1-2, with a possible D match to TRBD1 (5 bases). Between the trimmed V and J ends, which lost 2 bases and 8 bases, there was a span of 12 bases. The CDR3 is made up of 13 amino acids. From germline, CDR1 is MNHEY and CDR2 SMNVEV (reference sequence).

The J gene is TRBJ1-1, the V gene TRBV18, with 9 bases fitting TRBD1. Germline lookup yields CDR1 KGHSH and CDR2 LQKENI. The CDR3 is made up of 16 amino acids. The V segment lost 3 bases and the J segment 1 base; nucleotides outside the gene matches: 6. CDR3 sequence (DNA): TGTGCCAGCTCACCTCCCGACAGGGGGAAGAACACTGAAGCTTTCTTT. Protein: CASSPPDRGKNTEAFF.

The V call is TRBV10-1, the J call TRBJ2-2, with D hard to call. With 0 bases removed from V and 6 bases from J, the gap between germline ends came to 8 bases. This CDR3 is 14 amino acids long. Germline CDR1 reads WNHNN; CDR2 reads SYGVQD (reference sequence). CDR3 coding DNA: TGCGCCAGCAGTGAGTCGATGTGGGCCGGGGAGCTGTTTTTT. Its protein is CASSESMWAGELFF.

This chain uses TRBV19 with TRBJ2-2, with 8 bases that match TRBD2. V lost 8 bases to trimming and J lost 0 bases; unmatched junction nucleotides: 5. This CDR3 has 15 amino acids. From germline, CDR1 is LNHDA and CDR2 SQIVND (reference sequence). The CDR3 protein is CASFLAGANTGELFF. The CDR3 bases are TGTGCCAGTTTCCTAGCGGGCGCGAACACCGGGGAGCTGTTTTTT.

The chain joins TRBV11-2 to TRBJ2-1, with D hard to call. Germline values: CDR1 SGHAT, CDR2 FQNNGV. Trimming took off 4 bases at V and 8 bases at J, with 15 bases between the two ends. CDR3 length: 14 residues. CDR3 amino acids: CASSSRSGGDEQFF. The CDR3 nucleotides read TGTGCCAGCAGCTCCCGTTCAGGTGGAGATGAGCAGTTCTTC. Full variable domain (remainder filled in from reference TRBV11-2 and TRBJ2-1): EAGVAQSPRYKIIEKRQSVAFWCNPISGHATLYWYQQILGQGPKLLIQFQNNGVVDDSQLPKDRFSAERLKGVDSTLKIQPAKLEDSAVYLCASSSRSGGDEQFFGPGTRLTVL.

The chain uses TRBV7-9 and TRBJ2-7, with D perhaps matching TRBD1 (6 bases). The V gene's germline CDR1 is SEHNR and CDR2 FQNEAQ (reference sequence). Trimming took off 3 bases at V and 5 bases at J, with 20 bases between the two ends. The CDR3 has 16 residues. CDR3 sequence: CASSFSLIQGLDEQYF. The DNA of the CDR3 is TGTGCCAGCAGCTTTTCCCTCATACAGGGTCTAGACGAGCAGTACTTC.

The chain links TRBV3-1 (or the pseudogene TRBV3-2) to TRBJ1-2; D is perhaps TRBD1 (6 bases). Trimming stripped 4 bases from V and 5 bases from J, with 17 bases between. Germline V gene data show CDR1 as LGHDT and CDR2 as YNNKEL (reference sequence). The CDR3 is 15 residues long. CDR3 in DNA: TGTGCCAGCAGCCGCGACAGGCAATGGGTATATGGCTACACCTTC. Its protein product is CASSRDRQWVYGYTF.

In DNA, the CDR3 is TGTGCCAGCAGTTTGGGGCAAACCTGGGAGCTGTTTTTT. It encodes CASSLGQTWELFF. This sequence joins TRBV12-3 or TRBV12-4 and TRBJ2-2, with D possibly matching TRBD1 (5 bases). Trimming shortened V by 3 bases and J by 9 bases, and 11 bases separated the two germline ends. This CDR3 is built from 13 residues.

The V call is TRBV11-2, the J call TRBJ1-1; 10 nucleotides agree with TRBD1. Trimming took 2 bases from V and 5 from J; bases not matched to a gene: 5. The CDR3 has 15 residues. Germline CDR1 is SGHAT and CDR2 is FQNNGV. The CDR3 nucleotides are TGTGCCAGCAGCTTACGACAGGGGGCCCGAACTGAAGCTTTCTTT. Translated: CASSLRQGARTEAFF.

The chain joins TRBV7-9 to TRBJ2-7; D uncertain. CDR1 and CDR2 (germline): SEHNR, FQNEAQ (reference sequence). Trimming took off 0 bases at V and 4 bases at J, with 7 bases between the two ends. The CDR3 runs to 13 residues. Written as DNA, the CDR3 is TGTGCCAGCAGCTTAGCACTGGAGTACGAGCAGTACTTC. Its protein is CASSLALEYEQYF.

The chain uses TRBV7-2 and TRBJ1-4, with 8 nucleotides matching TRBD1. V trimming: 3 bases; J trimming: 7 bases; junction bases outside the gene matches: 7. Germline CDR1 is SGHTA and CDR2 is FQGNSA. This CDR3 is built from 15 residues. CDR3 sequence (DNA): TGTGCCAGCAGCTTCCGACAGGGGAGAGGTGAAAAACTGTTTTTT. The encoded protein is CASSFRQGRGEKLFF.

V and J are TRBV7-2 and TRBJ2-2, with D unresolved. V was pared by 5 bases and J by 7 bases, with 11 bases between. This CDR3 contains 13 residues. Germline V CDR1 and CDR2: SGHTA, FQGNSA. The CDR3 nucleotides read TGTGCCAGCAGCGCTATTAGGAGCGGGGAGCTGTTTTTT. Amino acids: CASSAIRSGELFF.

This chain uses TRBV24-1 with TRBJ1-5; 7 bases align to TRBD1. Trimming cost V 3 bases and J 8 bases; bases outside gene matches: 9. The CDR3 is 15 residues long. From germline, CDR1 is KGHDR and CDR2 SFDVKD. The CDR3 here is CATSDKTGSREPQHF. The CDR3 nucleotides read TGTGCCACCAGTGATAAGACAGGGTCCAGGGAGCCCCAGCATTTT.

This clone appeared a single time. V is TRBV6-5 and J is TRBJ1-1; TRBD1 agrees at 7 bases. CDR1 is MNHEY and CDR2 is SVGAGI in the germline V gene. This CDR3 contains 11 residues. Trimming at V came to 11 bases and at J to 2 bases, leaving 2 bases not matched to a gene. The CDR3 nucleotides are TGTGCCGGGACAGACAACACTGAAGCTTTCTTT. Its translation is CAGTDNTEAFF.

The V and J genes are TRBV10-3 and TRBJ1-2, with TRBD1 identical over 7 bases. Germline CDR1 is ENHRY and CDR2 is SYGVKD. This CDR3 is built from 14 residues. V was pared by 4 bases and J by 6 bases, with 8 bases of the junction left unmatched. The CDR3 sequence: CAISVPGTAHGYTF. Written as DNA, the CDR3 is TGTGCCATCAGTGTCCCCGGGACAGCCCATGGCTACACCTTC.